These T cell receptor beta chains were read from a single sample in a study of Graves' ophthalmopathy and Graves' hyperthyroidism. TCRdb passed the multiplex PCR reads through MiXCR, listing each CDR3 protein once. The table records approximately 160,000 distinct CDR3 sequences, roughly two fifths of them present only once. Material: peripheral blood. The receptors here all came from a man younger than 40 with Graves' ophthalmopathy. Each CDR3 is given with its conserved first and last residue. The order of the fields is V gene, D gene, clone size, CDR3 length, J gene, CDR3 protein, CDR3 DNA. The D gene is left open where the match is weak. Not all rows give a size; the values are once, few, many and, for expanded clones, a class.

V: TRBV20-1
D: .
size: many
length: 13
J: TRBJ1-1
CDR3: CSVKTTENTEAFF
DNA: TGCAGTGTCAAGACCACAGAGAACACTGAAGCTTTCTTT

V: TRBV6-5
D: .
size: .
length: 16
J: TRBJ1-1
CDR3: CASSFDIWGSNTEAFF
DNA: TGTGCCAGCAGTTTCGATATTTGGGGTTCGAACACTGAAGCTTTCTTT

V: TRBV12-3/TRBV12-4
D: TRBD1
size: many
length: 14
J: TRBJ1-1
CDR3: CASNNRGSATEAFF
DNA: TGTGCCAGCAACAACAGGGGAAGCGCCACTGAAGCTTTCTTT

V: TRBV6-1
D: TRBD1
size: .
length: 14
J: TRBJ2-5
CDR3: CASGKGQYQETQYF
DNA: TGTGCCAGCGGTAAGGGACAGTACCAAGAGACCCAGTACTTC

V: TRBV6-1
D: .
size: .
length: 14
J: TRBJ2-5
CDR3: CASSSEEVGETQYF
DNA: TGTGCCAGCAGTAGTGAAGAGGTCGGAGAGACCCAGTACTTC

V: TRBV28
D: TRBD1
size: .
length: 15
J: TRBJ1-2
CDR3: CASSLGTARFGGYTF
DNA: TGTGCCAGCAGTCTCGGGACAGCTCGTTTTGGTGGCTACACCTTC

V: TRBV30
D: .
size: many
length: 13
J: TRBJ2-7
CDR3: CASNRDIPYEQYF
DNA: TGTGCCTCGAACCGGGACATTCCCTACGAGCAGTACTTC

V: TRBV12-3/TRBV12-4
D: .
size: .
length: 11
J: TRBJ1-3
CDR3: CASSQAGGASF
DNA: TGTGCCAGCAGTCAGGCGGGAGGGGCTAGCTTT

V: TRBV11-1
D: .
size: .
length: 16
J: TRBJ2-5
CDR3: CASSPAGRWGRVGQYF
DNA: TGTGCCAGCAGCCCGGCCGGACGCTGGGGGAGAGTAGGCCAGTACTTC

V: TRBV20-1
D: TRBD2
size: many
length: 16
J: TRBJ2-7
CDR3: CSASIPGAGGSYEQYF
DNA: TGCAGTGCTAGCATTCCAGGAGCGGGAGGTTCCTACGAGCAGTACTTC

V: TRBV6-1
D: TRBD2
size: few
length: 13
J: TRBJ2-5
CDR3: CASGEDGTSTQYF
DNA: TGTGCCAGCGGTGAAGACGGGACTAGCACCCAGTACTTC

V: TRBV6-2/TRBV6-3
D: .
size: many
length: 13
J: TRBJ2-4
CDR3: CASSPSENYIQYF
DNA: TGTGCCAGCAGTCCTAGCGAGAATTACATTCAGTACTTC

V: TRBV4-3
D: TRBD1
size: many
length: 15
J: TRBJ2-7
CDR3: CASSLYPGQGNEQYF
DNA: TGCGCCAGCAGCCTTTACCCGGGACAGGGAAACGAGCAGTACTTC

V: TRBV30
D: .
size: once
length: 11
J: TRBJ1-1
CDR3: CFRNSNTEAFF
DNA: TGTTTCCGGAATTCGAACACTGAAGCTTTCTTT

V: TRBV12-3/TRBV12-4
D: .
size: .
length: 15
J: TRBJ1-6
CDR3: CASSLAGPRASPLHF
DNA: TGTGCCAGCAGTTTAGCGGGACCACGGGCTTCACCCCTCCACTTT

V: TRBV6-2/TRBV6-3
D: .
size: many
length: 13
J: TRBJ1-2
CDR3: CASSYVAEYGYTF
DNA: TGTGCCAGCAGTTACGTTGCGGAGTATGGCTACACCTTC

V: TRBV19
D: .
size: many
length: 16
J: TRBJ2-7
CDR3: CASSAAVRHRPYEQYF
DNA: TGTGCCAGTAGCGCTGCTGTCCGACATCGCCCCTACGAGCAGTACTTC

V: TRBV12-3/TRBV12-4
D: .
size: many
length: 12
J: TRBJ1-1
CDR3: CASSSTKGKAFF
DNA: TGTGCCAGCAGTTCCACAAAAGGGAAAGCTTTCTTT

V: TRBV2
D: TRBD1
size: once
length: 13
J: TRBJ1-1
CDR3: CASNGQGWTEAFF
DNA: TGTGCCAGCAATGGACAGGGGTGGACTGAAGCTTTCTTT

V: TRBV28
D: .
size: many
length: 13
J: TRBJ1-2
CDR3: CATSTSGPFGYTF
DNA: TGTGCCACCAGCACATCAGGCCCGTTTGGCTACACCTTC